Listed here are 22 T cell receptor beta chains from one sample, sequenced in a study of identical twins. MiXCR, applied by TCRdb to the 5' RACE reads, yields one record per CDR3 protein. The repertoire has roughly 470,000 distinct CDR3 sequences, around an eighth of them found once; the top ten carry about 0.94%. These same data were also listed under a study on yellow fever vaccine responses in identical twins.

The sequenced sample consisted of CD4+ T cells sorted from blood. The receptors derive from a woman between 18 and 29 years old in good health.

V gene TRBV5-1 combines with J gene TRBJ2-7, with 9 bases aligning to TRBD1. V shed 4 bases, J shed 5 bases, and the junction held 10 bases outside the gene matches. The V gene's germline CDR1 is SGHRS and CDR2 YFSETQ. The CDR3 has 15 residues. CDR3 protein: CASSPAGDRVHEQYF. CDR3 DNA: TGCGCCAGCAGCCCGGCCGGGGACAGGGTGCACGAGCAGTACTTC.

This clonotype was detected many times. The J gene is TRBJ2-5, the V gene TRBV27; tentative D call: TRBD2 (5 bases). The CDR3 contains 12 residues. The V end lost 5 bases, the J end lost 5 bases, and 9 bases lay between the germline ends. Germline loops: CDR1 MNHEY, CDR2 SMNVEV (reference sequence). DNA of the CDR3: TGTGCCAGCAGTGTTCGAGGGGAGACCCAGTACTTC. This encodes CASSVRGETQYF.

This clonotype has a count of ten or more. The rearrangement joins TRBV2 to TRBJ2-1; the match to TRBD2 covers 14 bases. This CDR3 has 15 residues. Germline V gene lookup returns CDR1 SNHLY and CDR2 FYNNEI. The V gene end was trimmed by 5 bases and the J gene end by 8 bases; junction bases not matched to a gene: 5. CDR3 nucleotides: TGTGCCAGCAGTCCCGGGACTAGCGGGAGCGATGAGCAGTTCTTC. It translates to CASSPGTSGSDEQFF.

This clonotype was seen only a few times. Here the CDR3 reads CASSAANRAPRLGQYF. As DNA, the CDR3 is TGTGCCAGCAGCGCCGCCAACAGGGCTCCAAGGTTGGGCCAGTACTTC. This chain joins TRBV6-1 and TRBJ2-5, with D perhaps TRBD1 (6 bases). Germline CDR1 is MNHNS and CDR2 is SASEGT. The CDR3 consists of 16 residues. V gave up 6 bases and J gave up 10 bases, with 27 bases separating them.

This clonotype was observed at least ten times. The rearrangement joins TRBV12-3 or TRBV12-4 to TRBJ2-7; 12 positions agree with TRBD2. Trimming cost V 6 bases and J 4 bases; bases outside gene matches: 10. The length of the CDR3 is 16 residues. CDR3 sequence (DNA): TGTGCCAGCAGCCAATCGACTAGCGGGAGATCGTACGAGCAGTACTTC. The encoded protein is CASSQSTSGRSYEQYF.

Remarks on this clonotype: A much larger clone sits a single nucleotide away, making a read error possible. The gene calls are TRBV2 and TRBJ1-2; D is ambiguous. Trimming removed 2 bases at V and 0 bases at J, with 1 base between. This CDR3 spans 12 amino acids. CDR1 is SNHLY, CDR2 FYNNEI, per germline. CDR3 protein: CASSETNYGYTF. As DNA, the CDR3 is TGTGCCAGCAGTGAAACTAACTATGGCTACACCTTC.

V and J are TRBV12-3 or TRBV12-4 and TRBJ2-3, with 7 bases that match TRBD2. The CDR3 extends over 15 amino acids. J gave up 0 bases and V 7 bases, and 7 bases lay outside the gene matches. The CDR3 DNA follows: TGTGCCAGCATGGGGACGGGGGGTAGCACAGATACGCAGTATTTT. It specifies CASMGTGGSTDTQYF.

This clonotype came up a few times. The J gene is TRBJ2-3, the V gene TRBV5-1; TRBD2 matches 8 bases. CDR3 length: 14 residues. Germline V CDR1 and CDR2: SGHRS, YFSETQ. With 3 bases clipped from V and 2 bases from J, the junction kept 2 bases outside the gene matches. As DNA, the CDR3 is TGCGCCAGCAGCTGGGGACTAGACACAGATACGCAGTATTTT. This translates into CASSWGLDTDTQYF.

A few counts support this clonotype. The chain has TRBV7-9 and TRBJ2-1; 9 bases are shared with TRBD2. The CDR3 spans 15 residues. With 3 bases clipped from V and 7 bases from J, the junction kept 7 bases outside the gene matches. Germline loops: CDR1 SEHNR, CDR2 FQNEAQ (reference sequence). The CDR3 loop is CASSLASGNANEQFF. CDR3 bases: TGTGCCAGCAGCTTGGCTAGCGGGAATGCGAATGAGCAGTTCTTC.

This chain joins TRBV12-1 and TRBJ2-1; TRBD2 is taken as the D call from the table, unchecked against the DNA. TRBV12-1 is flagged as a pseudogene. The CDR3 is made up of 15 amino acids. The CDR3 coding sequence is TGTGCCAGCAGCTTTCCGGGACTAGAGAACAATGAGCAGTTCTTC. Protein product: CASSFPGLENNEQFF.

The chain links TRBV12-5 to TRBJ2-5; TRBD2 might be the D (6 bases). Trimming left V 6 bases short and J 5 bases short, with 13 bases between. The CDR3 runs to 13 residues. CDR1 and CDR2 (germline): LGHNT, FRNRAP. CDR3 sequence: CASGRSGGETQYF. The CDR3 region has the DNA TGTGCTAGTGGAAGATCTGGGGGGGAGACCCAGTACTTC.

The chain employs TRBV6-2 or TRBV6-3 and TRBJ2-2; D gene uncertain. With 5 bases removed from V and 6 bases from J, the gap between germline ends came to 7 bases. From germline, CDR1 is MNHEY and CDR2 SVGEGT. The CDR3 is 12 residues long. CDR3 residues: CASSREAGELFF. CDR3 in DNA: TGTGCCAGCAGTCGAGAGGCCGGGGAGCTGTTTTTT.

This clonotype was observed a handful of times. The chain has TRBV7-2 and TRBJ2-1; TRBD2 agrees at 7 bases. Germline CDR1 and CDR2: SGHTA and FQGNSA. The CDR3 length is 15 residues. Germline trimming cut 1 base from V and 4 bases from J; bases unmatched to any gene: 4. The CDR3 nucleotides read TGTGCCAGCAGCTTAGGTACTAGCGCTTACAATGAGCAGTTCTTC. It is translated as CASSLGTSAYNEQFF.

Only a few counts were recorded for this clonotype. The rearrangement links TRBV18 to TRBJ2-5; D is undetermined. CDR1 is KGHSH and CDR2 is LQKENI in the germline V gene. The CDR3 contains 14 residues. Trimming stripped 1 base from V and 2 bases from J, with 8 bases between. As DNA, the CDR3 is TGTGCCAGCTCACCACGGGCAGGTCAAGAGACCCAGTACTTC. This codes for CASSPRAGQETQYF.

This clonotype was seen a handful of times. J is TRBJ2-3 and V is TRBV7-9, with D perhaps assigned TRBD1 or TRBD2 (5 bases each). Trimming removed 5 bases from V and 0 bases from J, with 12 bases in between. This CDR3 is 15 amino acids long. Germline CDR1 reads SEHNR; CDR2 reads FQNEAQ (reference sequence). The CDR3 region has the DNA TGTGCCAGCAGCCGGCCAGGGACCAGCACAGATACGCAGTATTTT. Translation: CASSRPGTSTDTQYF. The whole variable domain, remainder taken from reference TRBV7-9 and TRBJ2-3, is DTGVSQNPRHKITKRGQNVTFRCDPISEHNRLYWYRQTLGQGPEFLTYFQNEAQLEKSRLLSDRFSAERPKGSFSTLEIQRTEQGDSAMYLCASSRPGTSTDTQYFGPGTRLTVL.

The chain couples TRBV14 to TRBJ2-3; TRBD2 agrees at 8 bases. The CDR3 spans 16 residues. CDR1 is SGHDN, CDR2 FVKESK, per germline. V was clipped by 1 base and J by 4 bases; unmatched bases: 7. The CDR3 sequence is CASSQARAGASDTQYF. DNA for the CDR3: TGTGCCAGCAGCCAAGCCCGAGCGGGGGCCTCAGATACGCAGTATTTT.

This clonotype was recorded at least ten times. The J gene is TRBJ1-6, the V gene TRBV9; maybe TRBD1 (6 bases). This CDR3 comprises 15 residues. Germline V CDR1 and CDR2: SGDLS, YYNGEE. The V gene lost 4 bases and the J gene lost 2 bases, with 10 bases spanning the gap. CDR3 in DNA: TGTGCCAGCAGCCGACAGGAACCCTATAATTCACCCCTCCACTTT. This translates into CASSRQEPYNSPLHF.

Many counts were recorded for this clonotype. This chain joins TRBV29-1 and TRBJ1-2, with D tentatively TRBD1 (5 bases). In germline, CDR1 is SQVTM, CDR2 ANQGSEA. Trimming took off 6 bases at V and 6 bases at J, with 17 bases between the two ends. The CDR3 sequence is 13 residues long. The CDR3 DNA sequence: TGCAGCGTCGAACCAGGGTACGGAGATGGCTACACCTTC. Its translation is CSVEPGYGDGYTF.

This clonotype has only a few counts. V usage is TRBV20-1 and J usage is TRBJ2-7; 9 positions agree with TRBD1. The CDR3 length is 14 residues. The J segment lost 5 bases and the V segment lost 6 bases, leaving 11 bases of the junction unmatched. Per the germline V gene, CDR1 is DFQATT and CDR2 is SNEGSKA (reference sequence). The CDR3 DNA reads TGCAGTGCCATACCCGGGACAGGGTTGAACGAGCAGTACTTC. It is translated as CSAIPGTGLNEQYF.

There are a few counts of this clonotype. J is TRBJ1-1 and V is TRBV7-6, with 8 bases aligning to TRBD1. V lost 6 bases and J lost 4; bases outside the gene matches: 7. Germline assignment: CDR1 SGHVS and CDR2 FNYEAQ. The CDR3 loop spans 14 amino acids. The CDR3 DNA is TGTGCCAGCAGTACAGGACAGGGAGGCACTGAAGCTTTCTTT. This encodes CASSTGQGGTEAFF.

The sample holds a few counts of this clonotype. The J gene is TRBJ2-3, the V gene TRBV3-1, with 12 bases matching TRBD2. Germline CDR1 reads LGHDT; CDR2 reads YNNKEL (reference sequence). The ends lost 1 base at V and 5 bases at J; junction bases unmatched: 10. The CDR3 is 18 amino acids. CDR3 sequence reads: CASSQAYPSGGARDTQYF. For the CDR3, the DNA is TGTGCCAGCAGCCAAGCCTACCCTAGCGGGGGGGCCCGAGATACGCAGTATTTT.

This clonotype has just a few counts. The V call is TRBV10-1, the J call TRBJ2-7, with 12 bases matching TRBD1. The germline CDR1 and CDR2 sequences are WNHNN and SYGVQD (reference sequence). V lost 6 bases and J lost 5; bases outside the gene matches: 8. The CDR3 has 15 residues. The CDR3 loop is CASSAGTGGRDEQYF. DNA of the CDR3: TGCGCCAGCAGCGCGGGGACAGGGGGCAGGGACGAGCAGTACTTC.